The sequence of this T cell receptor (beta chain) was determined in a study of metastatic and nonmetastatic thyroid tumors. Original methodology: The authors used CDR3 differences across clinicopathological groups to build a distant-metastasis classifier for papillary thyroid cancer. MiXCR reprocessed the PCR reads for TCRdb. These V and J calls are TCRdb output, not the study's own analysis. The table includes around 15,000 clones, 20% to 30% detected once. No treatment of any kind had been given to any patient before thyroid surgery. This CDR3 spans 13 amino acids. V lost 4 bases and J 7 bases, leaving 15 bases between the germline ends. Germline V gives CDR1 SGHRS, CDR2 YFSETQ. This clone is labeled as medium-sized.

V is TRBV5-1 and J is TRBJ2-7, with D perhaps matching TRBD2 (5 bases). This sequence was found in a male donor with papillary thyroid cancer or a benign thyroid nodule (not recorded which). Some clones in this sample may be carry-over from other donors' samples. The sequencing sample was made of tumor tissue. CDR3 residues: CASSAGMELEQYF. The CDR3 region has the DNA TGCGCCAGCAGCGCCGGGATGGAGTTGGAGCAGTACTTC.